This entry describes one T cell receptor beta chain. Antigen specificity is unknown. This specimen comes from a study of cytomegalovirus exposure and HLA in healthy donors. Study-level findings and limits: For presence/absence analyses, sequencing depth was assumed to be roughly uniform across donors. No immune exposure information besides CMV serostatus was available.

A multiplex PCR was run with 60 Vbeta primers and 13 Jbeta primers. Here immunoSEQ multiplex PCR was the method, and the copy in TCRdb shows in-frame clones only, minus some. The top ten hold approximately 2.1% of the sample, which has some 140,000 clones, about 80% seen once. CDR3 length: 12 amino acids. Germline trimming cut 4 bases from V and 8 bases from J; bases unmatched to any gene: 4. Germline CDR1 reads SGHDT; CDR2 reads YYEEEE. The clonotype comes from a young man in good health and CMV-seronegative. Sequences were obtained from PBMCs. V gene TRBV5-6 combines with J gene TRBJ1-2, with 8 bases lining up with TRBD1. CDR3 sequence (DNA): TGTGCCAGCAGCATTGACAGGGGCGGCTACACCTTC. As protein: CASSIDRGGYTF.